A selection of T cell receptor beta chains follows, all from one sample in a study of control samples from healthy donors and cancer patients. Method: immunoSEQ multiplex PCR; TCRdb's copy keeps in-frame clones and lacks some. Of 70,000 to 85,000 clones in the sample, around 80% were seen once. Sequenced input: PBMCs. Receptors were obtained from a man aged 60-69 years with head and neck cancer. The CDR3 runs from the conserved cysteine through the conserved F or W. The D gene is left open where the match is weak. Size is omitted from some rows. Given values are once, few, many or a class for expanded clones.

V	size	D	J	DNA	CDR3
TRBV5-1	.	.	TRBJ1-1	TGCGCCAGCAGCTTGGGCTACAGTAACACTGAAGCTTTCTTT	CASSLGYSNTEAFF
TRBV18	.	TRBD1	TRBJ1-6	TGTGCCAGCTCACCACAGATAGGGACAGGGACCAATTCACCCCTCCACTTT	CASSPQIGTGTNSPLHF
TRBV6-5	.	TRBD1	TRBJ2-7	TGTGCCAGCAGGGGACAGGCCTCCTACGAGCAGTACTTC	CASRGQASYEQYF
TRBV6-5	.	TRBD1	TRBJ1-2	TGTGCCAGCAGTTATGGGGGACAGGGCTATGGCTACACCTTC	CASSYGGQGYGYTF
TRBV19	.	.	TRBJ1-5	TGTGCCAGTAGTATCGGGGATAGTCAGCCCCAGCATTTT	CASSIGDSQPQHF
TRBV20-1	once	TRBD2	TRBJ2-5	TGCAGTGCTAGTCCGCGGACTAGCGGGCAAGAGACCCAGTACTTC	CSASPRTSGQETQYF
TRBV19	.	.	TRBJ1-5	TGTGCCAGCGCCGGGACGGGGTCGGGCAATCAGCCCCAGCATTTT	CASAGTGSGNQPQHF
TRBV5-1	.	TRBD1	TRBJ2-5	TGCGCCAGCACCCCCTTTGGGTCAGGGGGTCGAGAGACCCAGTACTTC	CASTPFGSGGRETQYF
TRBV29-1	.	.	TRBJ2-7	TGCAGCGCCGACACGGGACTCGGCGAGCAGTACTTC	CSADTGLGEQYF
TRBV11-2	.	TRBD2	TRBJ2-1	TGTGCCAGCAGCTACGGACGACTAGCGGGACGCTACAATGAGCAGTTCTTC	CASSYGRLAGRYNEQFF
TRBV11-2	.	.	TRBJ2-7	TGTGCCAGCAGCTTAGATGAGGGCAGGGGCGAGCAGTACTTC	CASSLDEGRGEQYF
TRBV5-1	.	.	TRBJ1-2	TGCGCCAGCAGCCCAGGTGGGGCCGTAGGCTATGGCTACACCTTC	CASSPGGAVGYGYTF
TRBV28	.	.	TRBJ2-1	TGTGCCAGCAGTTTGGGTAGCTCCTACAATGAGCAGTTCTTC	CASSLGSSYNEQFF
TRBV7-9	.	TRBD1	TRBJ1-4	TGTGCCAGCAGCTTACAGGGGGCTTCTGAAAAACTGTTTTTT	CASSLQGASEKLFF
TRBV5-1	.	TRBD2	TRBJ2-5	TGCGCCAGCAGCTTGAGGCTAGCGGAAAAAGAGACCCAGTACTTC	CASSLRLAEKETQYF
TRBV10-3	.	.	TRBJ1-2	TGTGCCATCAGTGAACGGGGGGCCTCAAACTATGGCTACACCTTC	CAISERGASNYGYTF
TRBV29-1	.	.	TRBJ1-4	TGCAGCGTTCAGGGAATCAGAGGAGAAAAACTGTTTTTT	CSVQGIRGEKLFF
TRBV19	.	TRBD2	TRBJ2-1	TGTGCCAGTAGTCTCTATCCGGGTGGGACTAGCGGTTACAATGAGCAGTTCTTC	CASSLYPGGTSGYNEQFF
TRBV5-1	.	TRBD1	TRBJ2-7	TGCGCCAGCAGCCTGGGACAGAACTACGAGCAGTACTTC	CASSLGQNYEQYF
TRBV24-1	.	TRBD2	TRBJ2-2	TGTGCCACCAGTGACGCCGGGACTAGCGGGACGAACACCGGGGAGCTGTTTTTT	CATSDAGTSGTNTGELFF